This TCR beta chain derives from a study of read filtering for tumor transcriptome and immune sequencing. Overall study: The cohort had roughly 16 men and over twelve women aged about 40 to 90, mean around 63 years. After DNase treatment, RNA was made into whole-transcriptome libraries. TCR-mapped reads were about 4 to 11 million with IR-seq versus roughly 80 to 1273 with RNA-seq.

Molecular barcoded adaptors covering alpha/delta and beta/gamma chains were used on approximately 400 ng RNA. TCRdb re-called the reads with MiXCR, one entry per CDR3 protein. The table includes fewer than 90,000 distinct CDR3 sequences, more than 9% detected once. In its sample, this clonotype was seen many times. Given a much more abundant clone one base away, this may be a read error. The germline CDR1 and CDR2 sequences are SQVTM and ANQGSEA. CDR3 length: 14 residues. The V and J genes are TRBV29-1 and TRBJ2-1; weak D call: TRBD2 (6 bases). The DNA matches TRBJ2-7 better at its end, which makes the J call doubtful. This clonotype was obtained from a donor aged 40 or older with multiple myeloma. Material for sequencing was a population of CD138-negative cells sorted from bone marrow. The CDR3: CSVSWWEVYNEQYF. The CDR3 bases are TGCAGCGTCAGTTGGTGGGAGGTTTACAATGAGCAGTACTTC.